This T cell receptor beta chain comes out of a study of cytomegalovirus exposure and HLA in healthy donors. Study background: An early release of data contained 75 million to 100 million unique TCRs, which came from HLA-typed donors. Points from the study as a whole: A later analysis, which compared TCR beta chains of equal frequency, found the HLA-associated ones more clonally expanded. HLA allele associations emerged for around 15,000 TCR beta sequences in a later analysis, at 0.05 false discovery rate.

Use of 60 Vbeta and 13 Jbeta primers characterized the PCR. Profiling relied on immunoSEQ multiplex PCR, and the TCRdb table lists in-frame clones only, not all of them. The sample shows approximately 140,000 clones, around 80% of them seen only once. Of note for this clone: The antigen is undetermined.

CDR3 length: 13 residues. The germline gives CDR1 SQVTM, CDR2 ANQGSEA. V was clipped by 5 bases and J by 6 bases; unmatched bases: 9. Healthy donors of bone marrow made up the group. The chain is built from TRBV29-1 and TRBJ1-2; 7 bases are shared with TRBD1. Sequenced material: PBMCs. This TCR was sampled from a woman aged 40 to 55 in good health and CMV-seronegative. The CDR3 DNA sequence: TGCAGCGTTCCAAAAGACAGGGAAGATGGCTACACCTTC. It translates to CSVPKDREDGYTF.